Below, 26 T cell receptor beta chains from the same sample are listed, as sequenced in a study of regulatory T cells in long-lasting Graves disease (dated by TCRdb to 2020 to 2023). To prepare the library, multiplex PCR was applied. The listed sequencing device is Illumina HiSeq 4000. CDR3 regions were amplified by Arm-PCR with iRepertoire HTBI primers to construct TCR beta libraries. TCRdb reprocessed the public reads (quality trimming at Q25 with fastp, clone calling with MiXCR) and kept in-frame beta chains. Entries that share a CDR3 protein sequence are merged under the most common genes and DNA. The sample yields about 540,000 distinct CDR3 sequences; less than 15% were counted once. 8% to 10% of the sample is in the top ten clones. According to the study, the label for this sample's time point signals: newly diagnosed GD, antithyroid drugs for less than 3 months. For both TCR sequencing and RNA sequencing, RNA was extracted from PBMCs in TRIzol.

Separately, the same data were catalogued under a study of T cells in Graves' hyperthyroidism and ophthalmopathy.

Material: peripheral blood mononuclear cells (PBMCs), obtained at new diagnosis, from a patient treated with antithyroid drugs. The receptors come from a man aged 30 to 45 with Graves disease. Donor details come from another sample of the same person, matched by shared clones.

This clonotype was seen more than once but under ten times. This chain uses TRBV5-8 with TRBJ2-3; TRBD2 aligns across 7 bases. The CDR3 runs 16 residues. After removal of 4 bases from V and 0 bases from J, the junction contained 8 bases not matched to a gene. Germline V gene data show CDR1 as SGHTS and CDR2 as YDEGEE. CDR3 in DNA: TGTGCCAGCAGCGCTTGGGGGGGAATTAGCACAGATACGCAGTATTTT. Its protein product is CASSAWGGISTDTQYF.

This clonotype turned up a few times. A much larger clonotype is one base distant, so this may be a read error. The chain has TRBV11-2 and TRBJ2-1; no clear D. Trimming stripped 3 bases from V and 0 bases from J, with 9 bases between. The CDR3 spans 15 residues. Germline V gene lookup returns CDR1 SGHAT and CDR2 FQNNGV. CDR3 DNA: TGTGCCAGCAGCTTCCGGATTCCCTCCTACAATGAGCAGTTCTTC. It is translated as CASSFRIPSYNEQFF.

The chain employs TRBV5-1 and TRBJ2-7, with TRBD1 matching over 7 bases. The V and J ends lost 4 bases and 2 bases, in that order; junction bases with no gene match: 6. CDR1 is SGHRS and CDR2 is YFSETQ in the germline V gene. The CDR3 is 14 amino acids. Here the CDR3 reads CASSLSGQAYEQYF. CDR3 nucleotides: TGCGCCAGCAGCCTTTCTGGACAGGCCTACGAGCAGTACTTC.

This clonotype was recorded at least ten times. This sequence joins TRBV5-1 and TRBJ1-5; maybe TRBD1 (5 bases). V was shortened by 1 base and J by 11 bases, with 16 bases between the two germline ends. CDR1 is SGHRS, CDR2 YFSETQ, per germline. This CDR3 has 14 residues. CDR3 amino acids: CASSLWGDREAQHF. CDR3 bases: TGCGCCAGCAGCTTGTGGGGGGACCGAGAGGCCCAGCATTTT.

This clonotype was observed many times. The chain uses TRBV12-3 or TRBV12-4 and TRBJ1-1; D ambiguous. V lost 3 bases to trimming and J lost 0 bases, with 5 bases between them. CDR3 length: 13 amino acids. CDR3 nucleotides: TGTGCCAGCAGTTTCAGACTGAACACTGAAGCTTTCTTT. Encoded protein: CASSFRLNTEAFF.

The gene calls are TRBV4-2 and TRBJ2-6; D unclear. The CDR3 totals 16 residues. V was shortened by 4 bases and J by 1 base, with 11 bases between the two germline ends. Germline V lookup: CDR1 LGHNA, CDR2 YNFKEQ. The CDR3 DNA reads as TGTGCCAGCAGCCCCGCATCGGTTTCTGGGGCCAACGTCCTGACTTTC. Protein product: CASSPASVSGANVLTF.

This clonotype occurred many times. V and J are TRBV5-1 and TRBJ1-1, with no clear D. Germline V gene lookup returns CDR1 SGHRS and CDR2 YFSETQ. The CDR3 runs 14 residues. V gave up 6 bases and J gave up 0 bases, with 12 bases separating them. The CDR3 DNA is TGCGCCAGCACTCGAGGGATTTTGAACACTGAAGCTTTCTTT. It yields the protein CASTRGILNTEAFF.

The chain recombines TRBV6-1 with TRBJ2-5, with D unresolved. Trimming stripped 8 bases from V and 5 bases from J, with 12 bases between. This CDR3 is built from 12 residues. CDR1 and CDR2 (germline): MNHNS, SASEGT. For the CDR3, the DNA is TGTGCCAGCGGGCAATTTATGGAGACCCAGTACTTC. This gives the protein CASGQFMETQYF.

This clonotype occurred many times. The CDR3 loop is CASTGGTDTQYF. The CDR3 coding sequence is TGTGCCAGCACCGGGGGGACAGATACGCAGTATTTT. This rearrangement joins TRBV2 to TRBJ2-3; TRBD2 aligns across 7 bases. The V gene's germline CDR1 is SNHLY and CDR2 FYNNEI. CDR3 size: 12 residues. The junction had 1 base not matched to a gene; V was cut back by 7 bases and J by 3 bases.

The CDR3 spells CASSGPISYNEQFF. DNA of the CDR3: TGTGCCAGCAGCGGTCCGATCAGCTACAATGAGCAGTTCTTC. The J gene is TRBJ2-1, the V gene TRBV5-5; D not resolved. Germline CDR1 reads SGHKS; CDR2 reads YYEKEE (reference sequence). This CDR3 region has 14 residues. V lost 4 bases and J 3 bases, leaving 11 bases between the germline ends. Combining the CDR3 with reference TRBV5-5 and TRBJ2-1 gives the whole variable domain DAGVTQSPTHLIKTRGQQVTLRCSPISGHKSVSWYQQVLGQGPQFIFQYYEKEERGRGNFPDRFSARQFPNYSSELNVNALLLGDSALYLCASSGPISYNEQFFGPGTRLTVL.

This clonotype was observed many times. Because it lacks the conserved phenylalanine or tryptophan at the end, this CDR3 is likely a read error. The chain recombines TRBV27 with TRBJ1-6; no reliable D call. V was shortened by 2 bases and J by 10 bases, with 6 bases between the two germline ends. From germline, CDR1 is MNHEY and CDR2 SMNVEV (reference sequence). The length of the CDR3 is 12 residues. CDR3 sequence: CASSLVGSPLHL. The DNA for the CDR3 is TGTGCCAGCAGTTTAGTCGGCTCACCCCTCCACCTT.

This clonotype showed up many times. CDR3: CSASDAWGTEAFF. DNA of the CDR3: TGCAGTGCTAGTGACGCCTGGGGAACTGAAGCTTTCTTT. J is TRBJ1-1 and V is TRBV20-1; no firm D call. Trimming took off 3 bases at V and 5 bases at J, with 13 bases between the two ends. From germline, CDR1 is DFQATT and CDR2 SNEGSKA (reference sequence). This CDR3 contains 13 residues.

This clonotype was seen more than once but under ten times. The chain combines TRBV20-1 with TRBJ2-5; TRBD2 agrees at 9 bases. The CDR3 length is 14 residues. Germline CDR1 and CDR2: DFQATT and SNEGSKA (reference sequence). V was clipped by 2 bases and J by 4 bases; unmatched bases: 5. The CDR3 DNA is TGCAGTGCTAGAAGGGGAGCGGGAGGAGAGACCCAGTACTTC. Amino acid sequence: CSARRGAGGETQYF.

This clonotype was counted at least ten times. The J gene is TRBJ2-3, the V gene TRBV2; 8 bases fit TRBD2. The germline V gene encodes CDR1 SNHLY and CDR2 FYNNEI. The CDR3 totals 13 residues. Losses at the gene ends were 8 bases for V and 6 bases for J; bases not matched to a gene: 7. CDR3 nucleotide sequence: TGTGCCAGCGGACTAGCCGGAGGGGATACGCAGTATTTT. Amino acid sequence: CASGLAGGDTQYF.

Only a few counts were recorded for this clonotype. V and J are TRBV20-1 and TRBJ1-2; D is perhaps TRBD1 (6 bases). V was pared by 5 bases and J by 6 bases, with 16 bases between. CDR1 DFQATT and CDR2 SNEGSKA come from the germline V gene (reference sequence). This CDR3 has 13 amino acids. Written as DNA, the CDR3 is TGCAGTGCTCGTGGGGGGGGGGCGGATGGCTACACCTTC. This sequence encodes CSARGGGADGYTF.

Many counts were recorded for this clonotype. CDR3 DNA: TGTGCCAGCAGCGTTTCCGTGGGGAACACTGAAGCTTTCTTT. Its protein product is CASSVSVGNTEAFF. V usage is TRBV6-1 and J usage is TRBJ1-1, with no clear D. Trimming removed 6 bases from V and 1 base from J, with 12 bases in between. CDR1 and CDR2 (germline): MNHNS, SASEGT. This CDR3 is 14 amino acids long.

The sample holds a few counts of this clonotype. This chain joins TRBV6-5 and TRBJ2-4; D possibly corresponds to TRBD2 (6 bases). Per germline, CDR1 MNHEY and CDR2 SVGAGI. The CDR3 spans 12 residues. V lost 0 bases and J lost 14, with 11 bases in between. The CDR3 here is CASSYSREFEYF. The CDR3 nucleotides read TGTGCCAGCAGTTACTCTCGGGAGTTTGAGTACTTC.

This clonotype was seen at least ten times. The chain employs TRBV27 and TRBJ2-3; perhaps TRBD2 as D (6 bases). This CDR3 region has 14 residues. CDR1 MNHEY and CDR2 SMNVEV come from the germline V gene (reference sequence). V was trimmed by 6 bases and J by 0 bases, leaving 10 bases between them. In nucleotides, the CDR3 is TGTGCCAGCAGCTTAGCGGAGAGCACAGATACGCAGTATTTT. Translation gives CASSLAESTDTQYF.

This clonotype has at least ten counts. The chain recombines TRBV12-3 or TRBV12-4 with TRBJ2-1, with 16 bases matching TRBD2. The CDR3 is 16 amino acids. The J segment lost 9 bases and the V segment lost 2 bases, leaving 4 bases of the junction unmatched. The CDR3 reads CASSLYGTSGRGEQFF. The CDR3 DNA follows: TGTGCCAGCAGTTTATACGGGACTAGCGGGAGGGGTGAGCAGTTCTTC.

This clonotype was observed at least ten times. This chain uses TRBV12-3 or TRBV12-4 with TRBJ1-4, with D maybe TRBD1 (5 bases). The CDR3 is 15 amino acids. V dropped 5 bases and J dropped 2 bases, with 12 bases sitting between them. The CDR3, as DNA: TGTGCCAGCAGTAGCTCAGGGTTGACTAATGAAAAACTGTTTTTT. Encoded protein: CASSSSGLTNEKLFF.

This clonotype has just a few counts. The chain joins TRBV6-1 to TRBJ1-4; TRBD1 matches 9 bases. Germline CDR1 is MNHNS and CDR2 is SASEGT. CDR3 length equals 15 residues. V gave up 7 bases and J gave up 5 bases; unmatched junction bases: 8. DNA of the CDR3: TGTGCCAGCAAGCTCGGGACAGGGCTAAATGAAAAACTGTTTTTT. Amino acids: CASKLGTGLNEKLFF.

This clonotype was seen repeatedly, ten times or more. The V call is TRBV29-1, the J call TRBJ1-2; the match to TRBD1 covers 7 bases. The trim removed 1 base at V and 4 bases at J, leaving 6 bases unmatched. Germline lookup yields CDR1 SQVTM and CDR2 ANQGSEA. The CDR3 loop spans 14 amino acids. CDR3 DNA sequence: TGCAGCGTTGAAGGCGGGACAGCCGGCTATGGCTACACCTTC. It encodes CSVEGGTAGYGYTF.

In its sample, this clonotype was seen many times. The gene calls are TRBV9 and TRBJ2-1; TRBD1 matches 8 bases. CDR1 is SGDLS and CDR2 is YYNGEE in the germline V gene. V shed 4 bases and J 8 bases; nucleotides not matched to a gene: 8. The CDR3 is 14 amino acids. The CDR3 nucleotides read TGTGCCAGCAGCCGGACAGGGACTGGGGATGAGCAGTTCTTC. It translates to CASSRTGTGDEQFF.

The chain links TRBV10-3 to TRBJ2-3, with a weak D call TRBD2 (6 bases). Germline V gene data show CDR1 as ENHRY and CDR2 as SYGVKD. Trimming stripped 2 bases from V and 4 bases from J, with 16 bases between. The length of the CDR3 is 16 residues. The CDR3 nucleotides read TGTGCCATCAGTGAGCCGAAACTAGCAGGGTCAGATACGCAGTATTTT. This encodes CAISEPKLAGSDTQYF.

This clonotype was seen ten or more times. This chain uses TRBV2 with TRBJ1-3, with D perhaps matching TRBD1 (6 bases). CDR3 length: 15 amino acids. Looked up from germline, CDR1 is SNHLY and CDR2 is FYNNEI. V lost 7 bases and J lost 0, with 13 bases in between. The CDR3 protein is CASTRRQASGNTIYF. The CDR3 nucleotides are TGTGCCAGCACGCGACGACAGGCCTCTGGAAACACCATATATTTT. The full variable domain, completed using reference TRBV2 and TRBJ1-3, is EPEVTQTPSHQVTQMGQEVILRCVPISNHLYFYWYRQILGQKVEFLVSFYNNEISEKSEIFDDQFSVERPDGSNFTLKIRSTKLEDSAMYFCASTRRQASGNTIYFGEGSWLTVV.

This clonotype was picked up many times. This chain links TRBV5-1 with TRBJ2-7; TRBD2 matches at 8 bases. This CDR3 comprises 16 residues. The germline CDR1 and CDR2 sequences are SGHRS and YFSETQ. The V gene end was trimmed by 0 bases and the J gene end by 0 bases; junction bases not matched to a gene: 5. The CDR3, as DNA: TGCGCCAGCAGCTTGGGGTCTAGCGGGTACTCCTACGAGCAGTACTTC. Translating it yields CASSLGSSGYSYEQYF.